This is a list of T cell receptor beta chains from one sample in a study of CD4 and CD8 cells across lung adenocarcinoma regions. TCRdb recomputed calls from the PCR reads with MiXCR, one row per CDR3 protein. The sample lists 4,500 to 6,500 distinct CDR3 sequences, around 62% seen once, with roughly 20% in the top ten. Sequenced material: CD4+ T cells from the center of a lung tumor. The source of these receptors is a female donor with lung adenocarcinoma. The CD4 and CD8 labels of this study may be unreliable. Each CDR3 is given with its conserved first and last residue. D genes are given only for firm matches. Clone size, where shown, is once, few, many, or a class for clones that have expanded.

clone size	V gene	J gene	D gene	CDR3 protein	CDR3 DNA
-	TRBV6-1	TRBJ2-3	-	CASRRRLAGGNTETQYF	TGTGCCAGCAGGCGACGTCTGGCGGGCGGAAACACAGAGACGCAGTACTTT
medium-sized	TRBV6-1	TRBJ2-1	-	CASRSSGLGLSEQFF	TGTGCCAGCAGATCAAGCGGGTTGGGCCTTTCCGAGCAGTTCTTC
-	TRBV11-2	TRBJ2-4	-	CARSSGDRDEKIQYF	TGTGCCAGGAGCTCCGGGGACCGGGACGAAAAGATTCAGTACTTC
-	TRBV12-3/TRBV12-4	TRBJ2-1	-	CASSLRTQVNEQFF	TGTGCCAGCAGTTTAAGGACGCAGGTCAATGAGCAGTTCTTC
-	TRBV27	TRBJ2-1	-	CASKGEQSSYNEQFF	TGTGCCAGCAAGGGGGAACAGAGCTCCTACAATGAGCAGTTCTTC
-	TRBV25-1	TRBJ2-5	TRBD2	CASAGGGQGAPETQYF	TGTGCCAGCGCGGGGGGAGGGCAAGGAGCCCCAGAGACCCAGTACTTC
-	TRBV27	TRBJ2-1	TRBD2	CASSILLAGGGNEQFF	TGTGCCAGCAGTATACTACTAGCGGGGGGGGGGAATGAGCAGTTCTTC
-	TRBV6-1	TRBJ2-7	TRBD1	CASNRDRGRYEQYF	TGTGCCAGCAACCGGGACAGGGGGCGTTACGAGCAGTACTTC
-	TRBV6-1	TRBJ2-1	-	CARGLQGGTKNKQFF	TGTGCCAGGGGCCTACAGGGGGGGACCAAAAATAAGCAGTTCTTC
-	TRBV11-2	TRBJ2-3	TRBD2	CAGSGGGAQETQYF	TGTGCGGGCAGCGGGGGGGGTGCCCAAGAGACGCAGTATTTT
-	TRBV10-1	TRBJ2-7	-	CASTAAWSRPVTDTQYF	TGCGCCAGCACCGCGGCGTGGAGCAGACCTGTCACAGATACGCAGTACTTC
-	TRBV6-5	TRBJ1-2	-	CASSYSTGGNNGSTF	TGTGCCAGCAGTTACTCGACAGGAGGGAACAATGGCTCTACCTTC
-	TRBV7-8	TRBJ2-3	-	CASRVADTQYF	TGTGCCAGCAGGGTCGCAGATACGCAGTATTTT
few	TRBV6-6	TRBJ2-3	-	CASSYSRGTDTQYF	TGTGCCAGCAGTTACTCCCGGGGCACAGATACGCAGTATTTT
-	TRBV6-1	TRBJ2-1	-	CASSEPGPANEQFF	TGTGCCAGCAGTGAACCAGGGCCCGCCAATGAGCAGTTCTTC
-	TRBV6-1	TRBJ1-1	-	CASSEVATTEAFF	TGTGCCAGCAGTGAAGTGGCGACCACTGAAGCTTTCTTT
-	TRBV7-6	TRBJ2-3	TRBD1	CASSLAGRGGRSQDTQYF	TGTGCCAGCAGCTTAGCGGGGAGAGGGGGCCGTAGCCAAGATACGCAGTACTTT
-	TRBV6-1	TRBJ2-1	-	CASSPPGRSYNEQFF	TGTGCCAGCAGCCCACCGGGACGCAGTTACAATGAGCAGTTCTTC
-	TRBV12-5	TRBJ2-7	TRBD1	CASALGTVGSYEQYF	TGTGCTAGTGCCCTAGGGACAGTAGGATCCTACGAGCAGTACTTC
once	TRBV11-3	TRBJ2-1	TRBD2	CASSSGPSGSGNEQFF	TGTGCCAGCAGCTCAGGCCCTAGCGGGAGCGGCAATGAGCAGTTCTTC
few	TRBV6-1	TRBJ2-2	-	CASSEVLLFF	TGTGCCAGCAGTGAAGTCCTTCTGTTTTTT
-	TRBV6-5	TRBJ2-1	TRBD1	CASSYSWDRYNEQFF	TGTGCCAGCAGTTACTCTTGGGACAGATACAATGAGCAGTTCTTC
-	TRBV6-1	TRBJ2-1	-	CASSEQWRLSYNEQFF	TGTGCCAGCAGTGAACAGTGGCGACTCTCCTACAATGAGCAGTTCTTC
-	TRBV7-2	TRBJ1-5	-	CASRPDGSNQPQHF	TGTGCCAGCAGACCCGACGGGAGCAATCAGCCCCAGCATTTT
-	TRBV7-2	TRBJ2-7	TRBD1	CASRGRGGGGQETQYF	TGTGCCAGCAGGGGCCGAGGGGGCGGAGGCCAAGAGACGCAGTACTTC
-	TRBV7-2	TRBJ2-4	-	CASSASRLGGKNTQYF	TGTGCCAGCAGCGCCTCGCGGCTGGGAGGCAAAAACACTCAGTACTTC
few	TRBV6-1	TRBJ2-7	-	CASSEQGPTGSYEQYF	TGTGCCAGCAGTGAACAGGGACCGACAGGATCCTACGAGCAGTACTTC
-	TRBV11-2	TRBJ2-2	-	CASMLPNTGELFF	TGTGCCAGCATGCTCCCGAACACCGGGGAGCTGTTTTTT
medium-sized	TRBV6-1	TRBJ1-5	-	CASKDRNQPQHF	TGTGCCAGCAAGGACAGAAATCAGCCCCAGCATTTT
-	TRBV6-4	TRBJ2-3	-	CASSLDRETDTQYF	TGTGCCAGCAGTCTGGACCGGGAGACAGATACGCAGTATTTT
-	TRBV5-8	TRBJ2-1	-	CASIPDGSNNEQFF	TGTGCCAGCATTCCGGACGGTTCCAACAATGAGCAGTTCTTC
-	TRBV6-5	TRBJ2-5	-	CASSYSGGLETQHF	TGTGCCAGCAGTTACTCAGGAGGGTTAGAGACCCAGCATTTC
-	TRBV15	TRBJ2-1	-	CATGSSYNEQFF	TGTGCCACCGGGAGCTCCTACAATGAGCAGTTCTTC
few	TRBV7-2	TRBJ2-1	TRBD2	CASSLTLTSDNEQFF	TGTGCCAGCAGCCTAACATTAACTAGCGACAATGAGCAGTTCTTC
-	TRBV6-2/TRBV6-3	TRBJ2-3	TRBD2	CASTDGLAGGRSTDTQYF	TGTGCCAGCACCGACGGACTAGCGGGCGGAAGGAGCACAGATACGCAGTATTTT
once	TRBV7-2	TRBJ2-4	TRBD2	CASAVRGSGGGETQYF	TGTGCCAGCGCGGTAAGGGGGAGCGGGGGCGGGGAGACGCAGTACTTC
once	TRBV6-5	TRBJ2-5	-	CASSYSGSRLATQYF	TGTGCCAGCAGTTACTCAGGGAGTCGGTTGGCGACCCAGTACTTC
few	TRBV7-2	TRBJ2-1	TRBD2	CASSPSGSGAVRNEQFF	TGTGCCAGCAGCCCCTCGGGGAGCGGGGCGGTGAGGAATGAGCAGTTCTTC
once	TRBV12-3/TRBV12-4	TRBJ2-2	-	CASSFSGKHTGELFF	TGTGCCAGCAGTTTTTCCGGCAAACACACCGGGGAGCTGTTTTTT
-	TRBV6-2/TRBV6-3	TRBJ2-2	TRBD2	CASTLSEREVGELFF	TGTGCCAGCACCCTCTCGGAGCGGGAGGTCGGGGAGCTGTTTTTT
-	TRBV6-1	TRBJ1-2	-	CASRVQGNYGYTF	TGTGCCAGCAGAGTACAGGGAAACTATGGCTACACCTTC
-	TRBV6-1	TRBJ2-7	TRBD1	CASRGEPPGQGRYEQYF	TGTGCCAGCAGAGGCGAACCCCCGGGACAGGGACGCTACGAGCAGTACTTC
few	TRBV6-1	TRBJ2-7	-	CASSEWGEQYF	TGTGCCAGCAGTGAGTGGGGCGAGCAGTACTTC
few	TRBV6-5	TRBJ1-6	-	CASSYSRRFLYKGPLHF	TGTGCCAGCAGTTACTCGCGCCGGTTCCTCTATAAAGGGCCCCTCCACTTT
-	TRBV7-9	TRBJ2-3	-	CASSLPTDTQYF	TGTGCCAGCAGCTTACCGACAGATACGCAGTATTTT